This T cell receptor (beta chain) stems from a study of brain metastases from non-small cell lung cancer. The CDR3 sequence is 14 residues long. Germline trimming cut 5 bases from V and 5 bases from J; bases unmatched to any gene: 6. CDR1 is MNHEY, CDR2 SMNVEV, per germline (reference sequence). The method was immunoSEQ multiplex PCR; TCRdb's version includes in-frame clones alone and lacks a portion of them. The sample holds 2,000 to 2,500 clones, about 80% seen once. Turning to this clone: The antigen remains unidentified.

Study-level findings and limits: Brain metastases shared most TCR repertoire with primaries, with sparse T cells.

The clonotype originates from a donor aged 40 or over with non-small cell lung cancer. The chain links TRBV27 to TRBJ2-7; 10 bases line up with TRBD2. The sample consisted of primary lung tumor tissue. Here the CDR3 DNA reads TGTGCCAGCAGTCCTAGCGGGAGCATCAACGAGCAGTACTTC. The encoded protein is CASSPSGSINEQYF.